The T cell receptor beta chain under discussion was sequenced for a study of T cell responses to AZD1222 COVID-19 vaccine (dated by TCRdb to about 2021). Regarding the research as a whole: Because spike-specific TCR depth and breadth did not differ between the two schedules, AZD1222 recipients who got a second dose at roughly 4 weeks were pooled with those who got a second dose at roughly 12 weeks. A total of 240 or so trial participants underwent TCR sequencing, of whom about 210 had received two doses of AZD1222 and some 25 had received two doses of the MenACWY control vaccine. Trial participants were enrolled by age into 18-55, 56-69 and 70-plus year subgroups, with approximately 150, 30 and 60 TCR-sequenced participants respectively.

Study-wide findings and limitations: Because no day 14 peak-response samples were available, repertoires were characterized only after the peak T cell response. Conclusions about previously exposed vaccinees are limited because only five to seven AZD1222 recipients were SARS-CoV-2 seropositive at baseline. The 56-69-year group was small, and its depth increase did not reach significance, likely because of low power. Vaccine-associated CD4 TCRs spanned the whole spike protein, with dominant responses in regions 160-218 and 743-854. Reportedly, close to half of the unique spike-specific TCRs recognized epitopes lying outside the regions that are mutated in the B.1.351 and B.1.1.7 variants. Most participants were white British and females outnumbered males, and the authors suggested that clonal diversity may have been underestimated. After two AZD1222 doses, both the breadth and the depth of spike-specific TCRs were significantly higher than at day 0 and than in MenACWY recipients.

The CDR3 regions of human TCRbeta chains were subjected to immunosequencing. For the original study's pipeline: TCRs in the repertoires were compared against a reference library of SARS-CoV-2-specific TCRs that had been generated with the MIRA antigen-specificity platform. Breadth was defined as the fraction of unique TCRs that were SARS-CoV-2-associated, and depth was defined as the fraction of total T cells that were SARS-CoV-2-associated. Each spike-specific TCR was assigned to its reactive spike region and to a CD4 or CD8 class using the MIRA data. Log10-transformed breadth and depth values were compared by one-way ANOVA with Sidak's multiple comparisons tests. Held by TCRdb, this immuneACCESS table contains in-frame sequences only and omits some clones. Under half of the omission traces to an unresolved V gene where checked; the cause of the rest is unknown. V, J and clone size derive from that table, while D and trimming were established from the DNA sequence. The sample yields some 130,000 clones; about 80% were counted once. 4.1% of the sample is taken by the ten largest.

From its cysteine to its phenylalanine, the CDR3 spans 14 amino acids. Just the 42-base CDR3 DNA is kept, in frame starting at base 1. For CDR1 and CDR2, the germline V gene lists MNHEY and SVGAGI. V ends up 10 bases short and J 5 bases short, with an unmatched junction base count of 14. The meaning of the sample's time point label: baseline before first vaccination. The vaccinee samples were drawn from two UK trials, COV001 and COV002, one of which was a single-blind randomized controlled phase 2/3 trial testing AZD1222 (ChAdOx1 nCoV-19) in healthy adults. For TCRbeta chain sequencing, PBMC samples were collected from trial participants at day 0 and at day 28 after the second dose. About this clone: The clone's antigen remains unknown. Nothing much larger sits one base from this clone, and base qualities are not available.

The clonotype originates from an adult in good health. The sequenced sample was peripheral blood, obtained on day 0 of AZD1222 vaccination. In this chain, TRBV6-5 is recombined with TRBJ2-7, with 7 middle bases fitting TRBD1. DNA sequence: TGTGCCACGGGGACGGACAGGCAACTTCACGAGCAGTACTTC. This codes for CATGTDRQLHEQYF.